These 27 T cell receptor beta chains came from one sample sequenced in a study of T cell clonality in common variable immunodeficiency (dated by TCRdb to between 2014 and 2017). What the work shows at the level of the full study, not this receptor alone: CVID TCRbeta sequences reportedly showed fewer deletions and N-nucleotide insertions and lacked highly modified clones with 13 or more V deletions.

The library was built by means of the immunoSEQ multiplex PCR assay. The clones in this table, taken by TCRdb from immuneACCESS, are in-frame only. Not every clone is retained; where verified, under half of the shortfall comes from an unresolved V gene, and the cause of the rest is unknown. The data for this sample show approximately 28,000 clones, each detected more than once. Approximately 3.5% of the sample goes to the ten largest clones. The antigens these receptors bind are not known. The sample taken for sequencing was peripheral blood mononuclear cells. Receptors originate from a human donor with common variable immunodeficiency.

This clone has a handful of counts. The DNA ends 3 residues before the CDR3 does, and the rest of the CDR3 is filled in from the germline J gene. The rearrangement joins TRBV7-2 to TRBJ1-5; TRBD1 matches at 7 bases. The CDR3 covers 15 residues. Losses at the gene ends were 5 bases for V and 9 bases for J; bases not matched to a gene: 13. CDR1 is SGHTA and CDR2 is FQGNSA in the germline V gene. The CDR3: CASSTPGQNFLPQHF. Incomplete CDR3 DNA: TGTGCCAGCAGCACCCCGGGACAGAACTTTTTGCCC.

Ten or more counts support this clone. The CDR3 extends 3 residues past the end of the read, so its final part is completed from the germline J gene. The genes are TRBV5-1 and TRBJ2-5; perhaps TRBD1 as D (5 bases). CDR1 is SGHRS and CDR2 is YFSETQ in the germline V gene. Trimming cost V 0 bases and J 6 bases, with 15 bases left between them. The CDR3 totals 15 residues. The covered CDR3 bases are TGCGCCAGCAGCTTGGCAGGGTCCGGTGGAAAGACC. It codes for CASSLAGSGGKT. The full-length CDR3 reads as CASSLAGSGGKTQYF. Together with reference TRBV5-1 and TRBJ2-5, the CDR3 gives the full variable domain: KAGVTQTPRYLIKTRGQQVTLSCSPISGHRSVSWYQQTPGQGLQFLFEYFSETQRNKGNFPGRFSGRQFSNSRSEMNVSTLELGDSALYLCASSLAGSGGKTQYFGPGTRLLVL.

At least ten counts were recorded for this clone. The read terminates 3 residues ahead of where the CDR3 ends, so the germline J gene completes it. V and J are TRBV29-1 and TRBJ2-1, with D perhaps matching TRBD2 (5 bases). V lost 3 bases and J lost 5, with 11 bases in between. Germline V gene data show CDR1 as SQVTM and CDR2 as ANQGSEA. This CDR3 contains 13 residues. The part of the CDR3 DNA that was read is TGCAGCGTTGATGAGGGTGTAGACAATGAG. Residues: CSVDEGVDNE. The whole CDR3 region reads CSVDEGVDNEQFF.

This clone was seen a handful of times. The read terminates 3 residues before the CDR3 end, so the remaining end is supplied by the germline J gene. The gene calls are TRBV7-9 and TRBJ1-5; TRBD1 might be the D (6 bases). V dropped 2 bases and J dropped 5 bases, with 7 bases sitting between them. Germline V lookup: CDR1 SEHNR, CDR2 FQNEAQ (reference sequence). The CDR3 sequence is 13 residues long. The sequenced CDR3 bases are TGTGCCAGCAGCTTAAACAGGGATCAGCCC. This sequence encodes CASSLNRDQP. The CDR3 reads in full as CASSLNRDQPQHF.

This clone came up many times. Read sequence stops 3 residues before the CDR3 end, and the germline J gene provides the missing end. The J gene is TRBJ2-1, the V gene TRBV20-1; 9 nucleotides agree with TRBD2. CDR1 is DFQATT, CDR2 SNEGSKA, per germline (reference sequence). V was clipped by 0 bases and J by 2 bases; unmatched bases: 8. The CDR3 length is 17 residues. CDR3 bases read: TGCAGTGCTAGAGATCATCGAATAGCGGGAGCCTACAATGAG. Protein: CSARDHRIAGAYNE. The entire CDR3 is CSARDHRIAGAYNEQFF.

This clone showed up just a few times. The read terminates 3 residues ahead of where the CDR3 ends, so the germline J gene completes it. This chain joins TRBV6-1 and TRBJ1-4; TRBD1 matches 9 bases. CDR1 is MNHNS and CDR2 is SASEGT in the germline V gene. Germline trimming cut 4 bases from V and 7 bases from J; bases unmatched to any gene: 10. The CDR3 totals 16 residues. CDR3 in amino acids: CASSATPGQGFEKLFF. The part of the CDR3 DNA that was read is TGTGCCAGCAGTGCCACGCCGGGACAGGGATTTGAAAAA.

As concerns this clone: Other nucleotide sequences from this sample produce the same CDR3. CDR3 DNA (partial): TGTGCCAGTAGCAACAGGGGGACTAGCACAGATACG. Translation gives CASSNRGTSTDT. The whole CDR3 sequence reads CASSNRGTSTDTQYF. The chain joins TRBV19 to TRBJ2-3, with 8 positions matching TRBD1. Coverage ceases 3 residues before the CDR3 finishes, and the germline J gene fills in the end. Germline V lookup: CDR1 LNHDA, CDR2 SQIVND (reference sequence). V dropped 6 bases and J dropped 0; count of bases not matched to a gene: 5. CDR3 length: 15 amino acids. The entire variable domain, with the rest obtained from reference TRBV19 and TRBJ2-3, is as follows: DGGITQSPKYLFRKEGQNVTLSCEQNLNHDAMYWYRQDPGQGLRLIYYSQIVNDFQKGDIAEGYSVSREKKESFPLTVTSAQKNPTAFYLCASSNRGTSTDTQYFGPGTRLTVL.

Details on this clone: The read halts 3 residues ahead of the CDR3 end, with the missing end drawn from the germline J gene. This chain connects TRBV20-1 to TRBJ1-1; possibly TRBD1 for D (5 bases). The CDR3 consists of 15 residues. V was trimmed by 4 bases and J by 4 bases, leaving 19 bases between them. In germline, CDR1 is DFQATT, CDR2 SNEGSKA (reference sequence). CDR3 DNA (partial): TGCAGTGCTACAACGGGGGAAGTTGTCGGCACTGAA. Its translation is CSATTGEVVGTE. The whole CDR3 sequence reads CSATTGEVVGTEAFF.

By share of the sample, this clone is medium-sized (0.01 to 0.1%). The read ends 3 residues early relative to the CDR3; the germline J gene fills the gap. The chain carries TRBV29-1 and TRBJ1-1; TRBD1 agrees at 7 bases. Trimming removed 6 bases from V and 0 bases from J; junction bases left unmatched: 10. From germline, CDR1 is SQVTM and CDR2 ANQGSEA. The CDR3 has 15 amino acids. The CDR3 is CSVAPGQRMNTEAFF. CDR3 bases read: TGCAGCGTGGCTCCGGGACAGAGAATGAACACTGAA. Variable domain in full (rest from reference TRBV29-1 and TRBJ1-1): SAVISQKPSRDICQRGTSLTIQCQVDSQVTMMFWYRQQPGQSLTLIATANQGSEATYESGFVIDKFPISRPNLTFSTLTVSNMSPEDSSIYLCSVAPGQRMNTEAFFGQGTRLTVV.

A word on this clone: The DNA ends 3 residues before the CDR3 does, and the rest of the CDR3 is filled in from the germline J gene. J is TRBJ2-7 and V is TRBV7-2; 8 nucleotides align to TRBD1. The CDR3 extends over 17 amino acids. V gave up 0 bases and J gave up 3 bases; unmatched junction bases: 10. Per germline, CDR1 SGHTA and CDR2 FQGNSA. Incomplete CDR3 DNA: TGTGCCAGCAGCTTAGCTGGACAGGGAGCGGCTATCTACGAG. Encoded protein: CASSLAGQGAAIYE. The CDR3 as a whole reads CASSLAGQGAAIYEQYF.

This clone was seen ten or more times. The read finishes 3 residues shy of the CDR3 end, and the germline J gene is used to complete it. The V and J genes are TRBV20-1 and TRBJ1-5; 7 bases are shared with TRBD1. Trimming removed 0 bases from V and 8 bases from J; junction bases left unmatched: 7. The germline CDR1 and CDR2 sequences are DFQATT and SNEGSKA (reference sequence). The CDR3 loop spans 14 amino acids. The CDR3 reads CSARETGRIKPQHF. The sequenced CDR3 bases are TGCAGTGCTAGAGAGACAGGGAGGATCAAGCCC.

This clone was seen at least ten times. CDR3 bases read: TGCGCCAGCAGCTTGGGCGGGACAGGGAGATCTACAGATACG. It is translated as CASSLGGTGRSTDT. The full CDR3 protein is CASSLGGTGRSTDTQYF. J is TRBJ2-3 and V is TRBV5-1; 9 bases agree with TRBD1. With the read ending 3 residues before the CDR3 end, the germline J gene is used to fill in that end. CDR3 size: 17 residues. Per germline, CDR1 SGHRS and CDR2 YFSETQ. With 0 bases clipped from V and 3 bases from J, the junction kept 8 bases outside the gene matches.

CDR3: CASSWGLAGGNEQFF. The covered CDR3 bases are TGTGCCAGCAGCTGGGGACTAGCGGGAGGGAATGAG. This rearrangement joins TRBV7-8 to TRBJ2-1, with 16 nucleotides matching TRBD2. The read stops 3 residues short of the end of the CDR3; the missing end is completed from the germline J gene. CDR1 is SGHVS, CDR2 FQNEAQ, per germline. This CDR3 is built from 15 residues. J gave up 7 bases and V 4 bases, and 1 base lay outside the gene matches.

This clone was detected ten times or more. The DNA ends 3 residues before the CDR3 does, and the rest of the CDR3 is filled in from the germline J gene. This chain joins TRBV29-1 and TRBJ2-5, with D tentatively TRBD1 (6 bases). CDR3 length: 13 amino acids. The V end was cut by 6 bases, the J end by 5 bases, with 16 bases between. From germline, CDR1 is SQVTM and CDR2 ANQGSEA. CDR3 in amino acids: CSVNTGLWETQYF. The covered CDR3 bases are TGCAGCGTCAACACAGGGCTATGGGAGACC.

Ten or more counts support this clone. Sequencing ends 3 residues short of the CDR3 end; the germline J gene provides the rest. The V gene is TRBV29-1, the J gene TRBJ1-2; the match to TRBD1 covers 7 bases. The trim removed 2 bases at V and 4 bases at J, leaving 7 bases unmatched. Germline CDR1 SQVTM, CDR2 ANQGSEA. This CDR3 region has 14 residues. The CDR3 DNA, read in part, is TGCAGCGTTGAATCTGACAGGGTGGGCTATGGC. It is translated as CSVESDRVGYG. The whole CDR3 region reads CSVESDRVGYGYTF.

This clone was observed a few times. The read terminates 3 residues before the CDR3 end, so the remaining end is supplied by the germline J gene. The chain links TRBV5-1 to TRBJ2-3, with D unresolved. V shed 0 bases and J shed 1 base, with 6 bases lying between them. Germline V lookup: CDR1 SGHRS, CDR2 YFSETQ. This CDR3 is 14 amino acids long. Incomplete CDR3 DNA: TGCGCCAGCAGCTTGGGAACAGGCACAGATACG. It translates to CASSLGTGTDT. The entire CDR3 reads CASSLGTGTDTQYF.

The table lists this clone with many counts. The read ends 3 residues before the CDR3 terminus; that terminus is restored from the germline J gene. The chain carries TRBV6-1 and TRBJ1-4; D unresolved. The V gene's germline CDR1 is MNHNS and CDR2 SASEGT. V dropped 2 bases and J dropped 10 bases, with 17 bases sitting between them. The CDR3 has 15 amino acids. The CDR3 DNA, read in part, is TGTGCCAGCAGTGAACTAGGCCAACTTTCCGCAAAA. Its protein is CASSELGQLSAK. The full CDR3 protein reads CASSELGQLSAKLFF.

Notes on this clone: The CDR3 extends 3 residues past the end of the read, so its final part is completed from the germline J gene. This chain connects TRBV6-1 to TRBJ1-5; D not certain. The CDR3 extends over 14 amino acids. Trimming pared 3 bases from V and 0 bases from J, leaving 6 bases between. The germline gives CDR1 MNHNS, CDR2 SASEGT. The CDR3 loop reads CASSDRNSNQPQHF. Incomplete CDR3 DNA: TGTGCCAGCAGTGACAGGAATAGCAATCAGCCC.

CDR3 DNA, as far as it was read: TGTGCCAGCAGCTTTCTCTCTGGGACTACAGATACG. Protein product: CASSFLSGTTDT. The full CDR3 protein reads CASSFLSGTTDTQYF. This sequence joins TRBV7-9 and TRBJ2-3; D might be TRBD2 (6 bases). The read comes to an end 3 residues before the CDR3 does, leaving the germline J gene to fill in the end. The CDR3 spans 15 residues. The germline CDR1 and CDR2 sequences are SEHNR and FQNEAQ (reference sequence). The V end was cut by 3 bases, the J end by 3 bases, with 13 bases between.

This clone appeared a few times. The read falls 3 residues short of the CDR3 end, and the missing part is taken from the germline J gene. J is TRBJ2-3 and V is TRBV6-1; no reliable D call. CDR3 length equals 11 residues. The germline gives CDR1 MNHNS, CDR2 SASEGT. CDR3 bases read: TGTGCCAGCAGTGAACCCCTAGCG. Protein product: CASSEPLA. The complete CDR3 reads CASSEPLAQYF.

Concerning this clone: The read gets to within 3 residues of the CDR3 end, and the germline J gene fills in the rest. The chain couples TRBV5-1 to TRBJ2-7; 7 bases match TRBD1. Germline assignment: CDR1 SGHRS and CDR2 YFSETQ. The CDR3 is 14 amino acids. V lost 1 base and J lost 3; bases outside the gene matches: 4. The part of the CDR3 DNA that was read is TGCGCCAGCAGCTTGACAGGGGTCTTCTACGAG. It specifies CASSLTGVFYE. The whole CDR3 protein is CASSLTGVFYEQYF.

This clone was seen a handful of times. The read halts 3 residues ahead of the CDR3 end, with the missing end drawn from the germline J gene. The chain couples TRBV11-3 to TRBJ2-1; 12 nucleotides line up with TRBD2. Germline assignment: CDR1 SGHNT and CDR2 YENEEA. The CDR3 sequence is 14 residues long. The trim removed 5 bases at V and 9 bases at J, leaving 5 bases unmatched. CDR3 region: CASSPLAGGSEQFF. The CDR3 bases that were read are TGTGCCAGCAGCCCACTAGCGGGAGGTAGTGAG.

This clone showed up many times. Read sequence stops 3 residues before the CDR3 end, and the germline J gene provides the missing end. This chain links TRBV29-1 with TRBJ2-2, with TRBD2 matching over 11 bases. The germline gives CDR1 SQVTM, CDR2 ANQGSEA. This CDR3 region has 18 residues. With V trimmed by 5 bases and J by 4 bases, 15 bases remained unmatched. The sequenced CDR3 bases are TGCAGCGTTCTCGCCGGGACTAGCGGAGATAGGGGCACCGGGGAG. Translating it yields CSVLAGTSGDRGTGE. The whole CDR3 reads CSVLAGTSGDRGTGELFF.

This clone was found many times. The read terminates 3 residues ahead of where the CDR3 ends, so the germline J gene completes it. This chain connects TRBV23-1 to TRBJ2-7; D is perhaps TRBD1 (6 bases). TRBV23-1 is an open reading frame whose function is uncertain. With 3 bases removed from V and 0 bases from J, the gap between germline ends came to 12 bases. CDR3 length: 15 amino acids. CDR3 residues: CASSHSTGPSYEQYF. The covered CDR3 bases are TGCGCCAGCAGTCATTCGACAGGTCCCTCCTACGAG.

In its sample, this clone was seen a few times. Coverage ceases 3 residues before the CDR3 finishes, and the germline J gene fills in the end. The rearrangement joins TRBV6-1 to TRBJ1-5, with a tentative D call TRBD1 (6 bases). The CDR3 has 14 amino acids. Germline CDR1 is MNHNS and CDR2 is SASEGT. Trimming cost V 2 bases and J 6 bases, with 11 bases left between them. CDR3 in amino acids: CASSEHGGLQPQHF. CDR3 bases read: TGTGCCAGCAGTGAACATGGGGGCCTTCAGCCC.

A remark on this clone: The CDR3 extends 3 residues past the end of the read, so its final part is completed from the germline J gene. V gene TRBV5-1 combines with J gene TRBJ2-1, with TRBD2 matching 13 bases. The germline V gene encodes CDR1 SGHRS and CDR2 YFSETQ. The ends lost 4 bases at V and 2 bases at J; junction bases unmatched: 3. CDR3 length equals 16 residues. The CDR3: CASSGGTSGTYNEQFF. CDR3 DNA (partial): TGCGCCAGCAGCGGCGGGACTAGCGGGACCTACAATGAG.

This CDR3 reads CASSLEVGGATKNIQYF. The covered CDR3 bases are TGTGCCAGCAGCTTAGAAGTCGGGGGGGCAACCAAAAACATT. The V and J genes are TRBV7-8 and TRBJ2-4, with TRBD2 matching 8 bases. The missing CDR3 end, 3 residues past where the read stops, is filled in from the germline J gene. The CDR3 contains 17 residues. V shed 1 base, J shed 2 bases, and the junction held 7 bases outside the gene matches. Germline CDR1 reads SGHVS; CDR2 reads FQNEAQ.